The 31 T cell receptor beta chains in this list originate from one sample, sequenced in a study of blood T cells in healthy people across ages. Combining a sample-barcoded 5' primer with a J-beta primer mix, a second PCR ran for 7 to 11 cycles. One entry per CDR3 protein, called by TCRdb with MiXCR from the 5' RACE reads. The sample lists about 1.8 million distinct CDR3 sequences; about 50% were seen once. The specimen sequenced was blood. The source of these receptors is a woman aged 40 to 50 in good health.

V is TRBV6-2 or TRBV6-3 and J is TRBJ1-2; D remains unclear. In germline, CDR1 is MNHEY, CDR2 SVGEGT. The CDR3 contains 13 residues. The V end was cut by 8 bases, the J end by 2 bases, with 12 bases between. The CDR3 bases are TGTGCCAGCGTTGGAGGGAACAACTATGGCTACACCTTC. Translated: CASVGGNNYGYTF.

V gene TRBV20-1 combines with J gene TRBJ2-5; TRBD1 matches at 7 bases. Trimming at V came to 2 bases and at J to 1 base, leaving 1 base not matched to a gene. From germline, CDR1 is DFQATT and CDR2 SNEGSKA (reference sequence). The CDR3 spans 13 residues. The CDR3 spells CSARRDSQETQYF. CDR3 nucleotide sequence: TGCAGTGCTAGACGGGACAGCCAAGAGACCCAGTACTTC.

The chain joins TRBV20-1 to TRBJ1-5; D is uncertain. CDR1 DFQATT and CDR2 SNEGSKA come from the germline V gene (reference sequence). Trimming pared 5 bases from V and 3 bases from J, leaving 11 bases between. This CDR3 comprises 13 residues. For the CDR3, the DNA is TGCAGTGCTCTCCTCCGCCCCAATCAGCCCCAGCATTTT. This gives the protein CSALLRPNQPQHF.

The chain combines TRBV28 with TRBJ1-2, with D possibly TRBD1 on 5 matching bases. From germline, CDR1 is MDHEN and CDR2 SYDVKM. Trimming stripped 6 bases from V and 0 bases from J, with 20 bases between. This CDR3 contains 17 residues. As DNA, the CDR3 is TGTGCCAGCAGGGGACCGTCCACCGGTACTTCTAACTATGGCTACACCTTC. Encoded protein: CASRGPSTGTSNYGYTF.

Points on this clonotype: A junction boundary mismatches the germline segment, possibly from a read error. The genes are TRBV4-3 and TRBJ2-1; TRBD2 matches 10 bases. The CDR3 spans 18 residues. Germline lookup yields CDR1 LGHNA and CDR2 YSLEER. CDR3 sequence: CSSSQDWPSGGPYNEQFF. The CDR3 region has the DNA TGCTCCAGCAGCCAAGATTGGCCTAGCGGGGGACCCTACAATGAGCAGTTCTTC.

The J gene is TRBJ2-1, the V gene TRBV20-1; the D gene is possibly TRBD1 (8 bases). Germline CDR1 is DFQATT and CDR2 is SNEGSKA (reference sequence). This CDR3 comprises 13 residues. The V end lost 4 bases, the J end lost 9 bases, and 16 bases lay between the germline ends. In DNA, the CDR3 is TGCAGTGCTATGTACAGGGGGGGCAGTGAGCAGTTCTTC. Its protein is CSAMYRGGSEQFF.

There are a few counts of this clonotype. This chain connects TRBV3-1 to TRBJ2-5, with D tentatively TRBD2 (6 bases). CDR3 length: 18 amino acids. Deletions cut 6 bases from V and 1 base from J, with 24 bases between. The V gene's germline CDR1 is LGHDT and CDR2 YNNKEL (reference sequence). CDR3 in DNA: TGTGCCAGCAGTCACCGGGCCGGAACTAGCACCTTCCAAGAGACCCAGTACTTC. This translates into CASSHRAGTSTFQETQYF.

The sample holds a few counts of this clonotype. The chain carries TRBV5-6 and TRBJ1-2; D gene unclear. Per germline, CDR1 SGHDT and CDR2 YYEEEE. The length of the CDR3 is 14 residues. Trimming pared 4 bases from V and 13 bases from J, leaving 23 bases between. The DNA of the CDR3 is TGTGCCAGCAGCCCCATGGCGGCAGAGAAGAGGTCCACCTTC. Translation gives CASSPMAAEKRSTF.

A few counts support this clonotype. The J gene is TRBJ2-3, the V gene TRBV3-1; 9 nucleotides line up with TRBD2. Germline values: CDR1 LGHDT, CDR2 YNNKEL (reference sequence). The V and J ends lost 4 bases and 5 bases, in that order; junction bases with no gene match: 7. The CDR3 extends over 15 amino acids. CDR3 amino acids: CASSPQRGARDTQYF. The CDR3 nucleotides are TGTGCCAGCAGCCCCCAGCGGGGGGCCCGAGATACGCAGTATTTT.

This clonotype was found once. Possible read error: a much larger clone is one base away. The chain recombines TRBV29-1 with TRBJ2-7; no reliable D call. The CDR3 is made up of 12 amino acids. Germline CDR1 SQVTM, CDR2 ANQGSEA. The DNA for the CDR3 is TGCGGCGTTGAAGATGTTGGGGACGAGCAGTACTTC. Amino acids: CGVEDVGDEQYF.

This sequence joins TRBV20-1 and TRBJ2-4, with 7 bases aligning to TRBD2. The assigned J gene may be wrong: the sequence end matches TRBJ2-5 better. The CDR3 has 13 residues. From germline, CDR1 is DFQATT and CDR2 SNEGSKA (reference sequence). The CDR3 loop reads CSARWRESETQYF. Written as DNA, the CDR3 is TGCAGTGCTAGGTGGCGGGAGTCAGAGACCCAGTACTTC.

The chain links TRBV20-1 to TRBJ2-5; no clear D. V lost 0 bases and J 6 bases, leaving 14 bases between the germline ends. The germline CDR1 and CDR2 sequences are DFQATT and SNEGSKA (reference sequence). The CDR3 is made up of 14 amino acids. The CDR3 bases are TGCAGTGCTAGAGATGGCAGGAAGTTGAAGACCCAGTACTTC. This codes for CSARDGRKLKTQYF.

In DNA form, the CDR3 reads TGTGCCAGCTCACCGGCGGGGGCGCGAGGCTACACCTTC. Its protein is CASSPAGARGYTF. This chain connects TRBV18 to TRBJ1-2; TRBD1 might be the D (6 bases). Germline V gene data show CDR1 as KGHSH and CDR2 as LQKENI. Trimming removed 3 bases at V and 8 bases at J, with 13 bases between. The CDR3 is made up of 13 amino acids.

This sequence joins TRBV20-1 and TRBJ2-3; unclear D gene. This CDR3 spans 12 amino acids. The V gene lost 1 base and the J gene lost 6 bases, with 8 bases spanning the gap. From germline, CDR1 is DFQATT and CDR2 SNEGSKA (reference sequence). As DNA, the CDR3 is TGCAGTGCTAGAGTTAAAGGGGATACGCAGTATTTT. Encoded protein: CSARVKGDTQYF.

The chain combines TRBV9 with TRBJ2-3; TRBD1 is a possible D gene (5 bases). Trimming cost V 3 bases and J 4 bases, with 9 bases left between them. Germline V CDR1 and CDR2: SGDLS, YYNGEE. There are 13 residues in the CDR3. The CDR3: CASSETAADTQYF. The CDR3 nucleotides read TGTGCCAGCAGCGAGACAGCCGCAGATACGCAGTATTTT.

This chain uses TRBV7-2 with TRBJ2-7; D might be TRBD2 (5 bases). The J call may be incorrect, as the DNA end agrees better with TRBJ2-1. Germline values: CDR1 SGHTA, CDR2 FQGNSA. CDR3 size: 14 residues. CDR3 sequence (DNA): TGTGCCAGTAAGAGGGTGGGCCAGTCGCATGAGCAGTTCTTC. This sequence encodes CASKRVGQSHEQFF.

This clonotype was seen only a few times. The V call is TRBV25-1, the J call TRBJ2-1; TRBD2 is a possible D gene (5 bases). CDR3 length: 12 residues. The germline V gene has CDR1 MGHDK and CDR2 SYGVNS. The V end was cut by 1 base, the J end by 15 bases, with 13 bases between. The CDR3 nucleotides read TGTGCCAGCAGTGAATGGCCTAGCAGGCTGTTCTTC. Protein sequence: CASSEWPSRLFF.

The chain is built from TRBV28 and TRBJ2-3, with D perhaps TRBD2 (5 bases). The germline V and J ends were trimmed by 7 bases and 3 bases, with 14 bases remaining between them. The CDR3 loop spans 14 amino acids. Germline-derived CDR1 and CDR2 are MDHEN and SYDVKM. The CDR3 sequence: CASTFGEGTDTQYF. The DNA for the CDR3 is TGTGCCAGCACTTTCGGGGAAGGGACAGATACGCAGTATTTT.

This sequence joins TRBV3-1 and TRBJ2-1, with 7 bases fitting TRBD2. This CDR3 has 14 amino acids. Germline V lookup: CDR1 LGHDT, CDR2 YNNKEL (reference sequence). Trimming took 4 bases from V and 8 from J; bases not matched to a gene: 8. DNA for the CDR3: TGTGCCAGCAGCCGCACTGGGAGGGCCCATGAGCAGTTCTTC. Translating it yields CASSRTGRAHEQFF.

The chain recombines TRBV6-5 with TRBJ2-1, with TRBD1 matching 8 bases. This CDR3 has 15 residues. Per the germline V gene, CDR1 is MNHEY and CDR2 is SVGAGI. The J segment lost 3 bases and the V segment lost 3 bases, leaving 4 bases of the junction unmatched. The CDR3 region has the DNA TGTGCCAGCAGTTATCGGGGACAGGACTACAATGAGCAGTTCTTC. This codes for CASSYRGQDYNEQFF.

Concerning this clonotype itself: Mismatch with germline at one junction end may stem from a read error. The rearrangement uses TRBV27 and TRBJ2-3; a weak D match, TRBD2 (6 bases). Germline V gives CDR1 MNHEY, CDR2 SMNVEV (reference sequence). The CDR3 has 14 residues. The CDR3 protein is CASSRAGQGDTQYF. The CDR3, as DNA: TGCGCCAGCAGTAGGGCGGGGCAGGGAGATACGCAGTATTTT.

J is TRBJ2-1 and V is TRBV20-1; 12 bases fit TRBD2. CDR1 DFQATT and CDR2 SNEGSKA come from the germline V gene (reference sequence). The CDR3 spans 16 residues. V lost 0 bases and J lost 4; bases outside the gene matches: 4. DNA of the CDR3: TGCAGTGCTAGAGATACCGGACTAGCGGGATACAATGAGCAGTTCTTC. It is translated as CSARDTGLAGYNEQFF.

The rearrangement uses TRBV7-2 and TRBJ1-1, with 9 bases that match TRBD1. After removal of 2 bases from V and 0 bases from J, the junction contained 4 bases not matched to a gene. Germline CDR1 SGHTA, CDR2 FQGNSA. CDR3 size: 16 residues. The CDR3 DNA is TGTGCCAGCAGCTTAACAGGGGGCACGCTGAACACTGAAGCTTTCTTT. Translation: CASSLTGGTLNTEAFF.

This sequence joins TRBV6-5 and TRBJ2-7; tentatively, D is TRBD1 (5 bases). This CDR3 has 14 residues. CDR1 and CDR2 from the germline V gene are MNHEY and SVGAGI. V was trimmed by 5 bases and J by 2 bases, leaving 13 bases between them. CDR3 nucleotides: TGTGCCAGCAGTCAACGGACACTTGCCTACGAGCAGTACTTC. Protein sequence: CASSQRTLAYEQYF.

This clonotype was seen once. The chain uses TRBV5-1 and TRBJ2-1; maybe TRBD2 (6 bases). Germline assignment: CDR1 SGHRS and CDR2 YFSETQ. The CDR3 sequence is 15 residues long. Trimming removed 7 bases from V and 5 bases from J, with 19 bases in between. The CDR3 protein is CASAPGGAPDNEQFF. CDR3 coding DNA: TGCGCCAGCGCCCCGGGCGGGGCTCCCGACAATGAGCAGTTCTTC. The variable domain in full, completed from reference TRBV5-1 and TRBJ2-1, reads KAGVTQTPRYLIKTRGQQVTLSCSPISGHRSVSWYQQTPGQGLQFLFEYFSETQRNKGNFPGRFSGRQFSNSRSEMNVSTLELGDSALYLCASAPGGAPDNEQFFGPGTRLTVL.

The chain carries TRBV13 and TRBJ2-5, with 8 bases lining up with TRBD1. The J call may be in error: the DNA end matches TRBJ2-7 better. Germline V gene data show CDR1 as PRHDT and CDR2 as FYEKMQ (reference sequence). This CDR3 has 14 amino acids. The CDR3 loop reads CASRWRTGHAEQYF. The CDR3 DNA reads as TGTGCCAGCAGGTGGCGGACAGGGCACGCCGAGCAGTACTTC.

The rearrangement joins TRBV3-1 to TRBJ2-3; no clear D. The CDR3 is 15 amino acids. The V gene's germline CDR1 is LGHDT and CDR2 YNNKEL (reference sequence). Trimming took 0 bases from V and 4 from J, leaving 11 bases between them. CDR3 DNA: TGTGCCAGCAGCCAAGATAGGGCCAGCTCAGATACGCAGTATTTT. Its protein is CASSQDRASSDTQYF.

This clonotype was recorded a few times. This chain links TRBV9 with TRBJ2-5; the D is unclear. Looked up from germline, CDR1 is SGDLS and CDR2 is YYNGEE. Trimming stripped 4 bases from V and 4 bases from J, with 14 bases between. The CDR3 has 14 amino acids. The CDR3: CASSPSGPGETQYF. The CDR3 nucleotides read TGTGCCAGCAGCCCCAGTGGGCCCGGAGAGACCCAGTACTTC.

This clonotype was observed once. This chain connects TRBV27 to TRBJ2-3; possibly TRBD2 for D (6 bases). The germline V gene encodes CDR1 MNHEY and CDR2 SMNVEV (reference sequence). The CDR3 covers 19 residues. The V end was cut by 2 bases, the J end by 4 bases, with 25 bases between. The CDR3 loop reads CASSLRGRRGALPADTQYF. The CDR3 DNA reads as TGTGCCAGCAGTTTAAGAGGCAGGCGGGGCGCCTTACCGGCAGATACGCAGTATTTT.

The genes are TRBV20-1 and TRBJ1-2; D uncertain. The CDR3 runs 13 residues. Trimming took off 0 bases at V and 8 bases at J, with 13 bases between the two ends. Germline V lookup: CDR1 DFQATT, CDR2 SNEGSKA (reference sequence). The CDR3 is CSARDGYGGGYTF. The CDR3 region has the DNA TGCAGTGCTAGAGACGGTTATGGAGGCGGCTACACCTTC.

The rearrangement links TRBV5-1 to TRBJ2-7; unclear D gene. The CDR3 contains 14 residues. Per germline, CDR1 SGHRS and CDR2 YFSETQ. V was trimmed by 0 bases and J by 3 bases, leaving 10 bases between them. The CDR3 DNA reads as TGCGCCAGCAGCTTGGGTCAGGCCTACTACGAGCAGTACTTC. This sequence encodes CASSLGQAYYEQYF.